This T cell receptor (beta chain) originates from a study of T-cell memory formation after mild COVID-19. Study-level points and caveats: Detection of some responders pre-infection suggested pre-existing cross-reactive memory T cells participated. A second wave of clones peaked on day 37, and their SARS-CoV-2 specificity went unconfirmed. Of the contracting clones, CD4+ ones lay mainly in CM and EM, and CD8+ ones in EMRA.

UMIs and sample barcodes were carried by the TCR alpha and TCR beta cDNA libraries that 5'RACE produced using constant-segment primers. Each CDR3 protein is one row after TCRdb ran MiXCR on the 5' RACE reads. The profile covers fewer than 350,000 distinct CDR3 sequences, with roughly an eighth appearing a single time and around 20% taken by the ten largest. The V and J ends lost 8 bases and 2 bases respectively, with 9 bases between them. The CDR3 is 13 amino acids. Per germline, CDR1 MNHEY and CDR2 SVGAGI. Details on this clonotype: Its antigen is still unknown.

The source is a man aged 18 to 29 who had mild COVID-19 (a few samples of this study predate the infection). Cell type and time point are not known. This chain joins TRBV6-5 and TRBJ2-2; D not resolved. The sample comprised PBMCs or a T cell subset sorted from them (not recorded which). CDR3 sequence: CASSEENTGELFF. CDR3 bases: TGTGCCAGCTCGGAAGAAAACACCGGGGAGCTGTTTTTT.